The 11 T cell receptor beta chains below all came from one sample that was sequenced in a study of cytomegalovirus exposure and HLA in healthy donors. PCR was performed using 60 Vbeta and 13 Jbeta primers. Method: immunoSEQ multiplex PCR; TCRdb's copy keeps in-frame clones and lacks some. The repertoire consists of 30,000 to 45,000 clones, with roughly 76% occurring once and the leading ten covering roughly 8.8%. Sequencing was performed on PBMCs. The receptors stem from a woman between 40 and 55 years old in good health and CMV-seronegative.

The chain joins TRBV28 to TRBJ1-4; tentative D call: TRBD1 (6 bases). The CDR3 is 15 residues long. Germline values: CDR1 MDHEN, CDR2 SYDVKM. V shed 3 bases and J shed 6 bases, with 14 bases lying between them. The CDR3 here is CASSLLGALDEKLFF. The DNA of the CDR3 is TGTGCCAGCAGTTTGCTGGGGGCTCTTGATGAAAAACTGTTTTTT.

The table lists this clone with a count of one. J is TRBJ2-1 and V is TRBV7-9; D unresolved. The length of the CDR3 is 13 residues. Trimming cost V 5 bases and J 4 bases, with 9 bases left between them. CDR1 is SEHNR, CDR2 FQNEAQ, per germline (reference sequence). The CDR3 DNA reads TGTGCCAGCAGCGTCGACTTATACAATGAGCAGTTCTTC. Its protein is CASSVDLYNEQFF.

V is TRBV11-2 and J is TRBJ2-5, with no clear D. The V and J ends lost 3 bases and 2 bases respectively, with 13 bases between them. From germline, CDR1 is SGHAT and CDR2 FQNNGV. The CDR3 consists of 15 residues. CDR3 in DNA: TGTGCCAGCAGCTTGGCGAACAGCATGCAAGAGACCCAGTACTTC. This encodes CASSLANSMQETQYF.

The chain links TRBV28 to TRBJ2-5; the D gene is possibly TRBD2 (7 bases). The germline V gene encodes CDR1 MDHEN and CDR2 SYDVKM. This CDR3 spans 13 amino acids. V was clipped by 4 bases and J by 7 bases, with 13 bases between them. This CDR3 is CASSYGGLVTQYF. The DNA for the CDR3 is TGTGCCAGCAGTTACGGGGGGCTAGTGACCCAGTACTTC.

J is TRBJ2-1 and V is TRBV7-9; weak D call: TRBD1 (6 bases). Trimming took 5 bases from V and 10 from J, leaving 12 bases between them. The germline V gene has CDR1 SEHNR and CDR2 FQNEAQ (reference sequence). The CDR3 contains 12 residues. CDR3 bases: TGTGCCAGCAGCCTACAGGGTCAGGAGCAGTTCTTC. Translating gives CASSLQGQEQFF.

The genes are TRBV6-5 and TRBJ1-2, with 7 positions matching TRBD1. The CDR3 consists of 14 residues. In germline, CDR1 is MNHEY, CDR2 SVGAGI. V shed 0 bases and J 6 bases; nucleotides not matched to a gene: 4. The CDR3 sequence: CASSYSGGANGYTF. In DNA, the CDR3 is TGTGCCAGCAGTTACTCAGGGGGCGCGAATGGCTACACCTTC.

Only one count was recorded for this clone. V and J are TRBV15 and TRBJ1-2, with a possible D match to TRBD1 (6 bases). Trimming cost V 3 bases and J 7 bases, with 12 bases left between them. The CDR3 runs 13 residues. Germline-derived CDR1 and CDR2 are LNHNV and YYDKDF (reference sequence). In DNA, the CDR3 is TGTGCCACCAGCAGCGGCGGACAGCGTGGCTACACCTTC. Translating gives CATSSGGQRGYTF. Based on the CDR3 plus reference TRBV15 and TRBJ1-2, the full variable domain is DAMVIQNPRYQVTQFGKPVTLSCSQTLNHNVMYWYQQKSSQAPKLLFHYYDKDFNNEADTPDNFQSRRPNTSFCFLDIRSPGLGDTAMYLCATSSGGQRGYTFGSGTRLTVV.

V and J are TRBV7-9 and TRBJ1-1, with D unclear. Trimming pared 1 base from V and 1 base from J, leaving 7 bases between. CDR1 and CDR2 (germline): SEHNR, FQNEAQ (reference sequence). The CDR3 contains 14 residues. CDR3 loop: CASSLEQTNTEAFF. DNA for the CDR3: TGTGCCAGCAGCTTAGAACAGACGAACACTGAAGCTTTCTTT.

This sequence joins TRBV28 and TRBJ1-6; no definite D call. Germline values: CDR1 MDHEN, CDR2 SYDVKM. The germline V and J ends were trimmed by 2 bases and 10 bases, with 15 bases remaining between them. CDR3 length: 15 amino acids. CDR3: CASSLPPGQVSPLHF. Written as DNA, the CDR3 is TGTGCCAGCAGTTTACCTCCCGGTCAGGTCTCACCCCTCCACTTT.

The CDR3: CASSLVGQGIATNEKLFF. Here the CDR3 DNA reads TGCGCCAGCAGCTTGGTGGGACAGGGAATCGCAACTAATGAAAAACTGTTTTTT. V is TRBV5-1 and J is TRBJ1-4, with 9 nucleotides matching TRBD1. The CDR3 length is 18 residues. In germline, CDR1 is SGHRS, CDR2 YFSETQ. Trimming at V came to 0 bases and at J to 0 bases, leaving 6 bases not matched to a gene. Filled out from reference TRBV5-1 and TRBJ1-4, the complete variable domain reads KAGVTQTPRYLIKTRGQQVTLSCSPISGHRSVSWYQQTPGQGLQFLFEYFSETQRNKGNFPGRFSGRQFSNSRSEMNVSTLELGDSALYLCASSLVGQGIATNEKLFFGSGTQLSVL.

There are a few counts of this clone. The same CDR3 can be traced to other DNA sequences in this sample. The chain has TRBV4-3 and TRBJ2-1, with a tentative D call TRBD1 (6 bases). Germline CDR1 LGHNA, CDR2 YSLEER. CDR3 length: 14 amino acids. V was clipped by 4 bases and J by 4 bases, with 11 bases between them. The CDR3 bases are TGCGCCAGCAGCCCGTACAGGGAATACAATGAGCAGTTCTTC. Its protein product is CASSPYREYNEQFF.